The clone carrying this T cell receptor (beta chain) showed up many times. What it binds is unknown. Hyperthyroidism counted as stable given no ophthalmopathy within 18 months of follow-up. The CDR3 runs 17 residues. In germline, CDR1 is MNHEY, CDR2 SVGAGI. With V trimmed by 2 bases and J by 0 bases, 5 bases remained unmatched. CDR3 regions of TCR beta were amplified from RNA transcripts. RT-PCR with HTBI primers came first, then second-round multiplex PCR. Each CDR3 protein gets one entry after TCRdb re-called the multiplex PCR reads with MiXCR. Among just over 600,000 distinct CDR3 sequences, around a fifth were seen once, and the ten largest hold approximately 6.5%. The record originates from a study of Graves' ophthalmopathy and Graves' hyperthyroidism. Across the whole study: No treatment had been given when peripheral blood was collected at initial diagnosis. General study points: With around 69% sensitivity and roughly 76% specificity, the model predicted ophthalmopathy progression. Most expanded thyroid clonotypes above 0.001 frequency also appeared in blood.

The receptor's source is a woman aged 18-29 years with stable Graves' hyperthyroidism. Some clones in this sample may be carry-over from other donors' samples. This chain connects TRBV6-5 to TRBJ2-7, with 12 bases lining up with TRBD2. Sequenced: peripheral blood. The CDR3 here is CASSYSLAGGSSYEQYF. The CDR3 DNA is TGTGCCAGCAGTTACAGCCTAGCGGGAGGGAGCTCCTACGAGCAGTACTTC.